These 24 T cell receptor beta chains share one sample of origin, sequenced in a study of OX40 agonist ivuxolimab in advanced cancers. Using immunoSEQ multiplex PCR, the repertoire was profiled, and TCRdb retains in-frame clones only, with some absent. Among about 82,000 clones listed, roughly 92% were seen once. Sequenced here: CD4+ or CD8+ T cells sorted from blood, sampled in a trial of the OX40 agonist ivuxolimab. The receptor set was obtained from an adult with an advanced solid tumor such as melanoma, head and neck, liver or kidney cancer.

The chain links TRBV18 to TRBJ1-2; the D gene is possibly TRBD1 (6 bases). The CDR3 runs to 14 residues. V was pared by 4 bases and J by 7 bases, with 16 bases between. Germline-derived CDR1 and CDR2 are KGHSH and LQKENI. The CDR3 DNA reads TGTGCCAGCTCACAAACACAGGGCTTTGCTGGCTACACCTTC. The encoded protein is CASSQTQGFAGYTF. The full variable domain, with the rest looked up from reference TRBV18 and TRBJ1-2, is NAGVMQNPRHLVRRRGQEARLRCSPMKGHSHVYWYRQLPEEGLKFMVYLQKENIIDESGMPKERFSAEFPKEGPSILRIQQVVRGDSAAYFCASSQTQGFAGYTFGSGTRLTVV.

The chain combines TRBV5-8 with TRBJ2-5; 7 nucleotides match TRBD1. Germline CDR1 and CDR2: SGHTS and YDEGEE. V gave up 0 bases and J gave up 7 bases; unmatched junction bases: 9. The CDR3 is made up of 15 amino acids. CDR3 region: CASSLGQGGVWTQYF. DNA of the CDR3: TGTGCCAGCAGCTTGGGACAGGGCGGTGTGTGGACCCAGTACTTC.

Of note for this clone: The germline gene is not matched at one end of the junction; a read error may be the cause. V usage is TRBV7-7 and J usage is TRBJ2-2; D might be TRBD2 (5 bases). Germline V gene data show CDR1 as SSHAT and CDR2 as FNYEAQ (reference sequence). The CDR3 is 13 amino acids. CDR3 nucleotide sequence: TGTGCTAGCAGCGCAACGGGGTCCGGGGAGCTGTTTTTT. The encoded protein is CASSATGSGELFF.

The rearrangement links TRBV6-5 to TRBJ2-7; 8 bases map to TRBD1. The germline V gene has CDR1 MNHEY and CDR2 SVGAGI. CDR3 size: 14 residues. V was pared by 2 bases and J by 2 bases, with 2 bases of the junction left unmatched. The CDR3 region is CASSYGQGAYEQYF. For the CDR3, the DNA is TGTGCCAGCAGTTACGGACAGGGTGCCTACGAGCAGTACTTC.

About this clone itself: Because the CDR3's place on the DNA is in doubt, the DNA is left out and the CDR3 is given as listed by TCRdb. CDR3 loop: CASSEAVGVGAREF. The rearrangement joins TRBV6-1 to TRBJ1-3. CDR1 and CDR2 from the germline V gene are MNHNS and SASEGT. The CDR3 has 14 residues if both end residues are counted.

The genes are TRBV6-5 and TRBJ1-1, with 7 bases aligning to TRBD1. Per germline, CDR1 MNHEY and CDR2 SVGAGI. This CDR3 spans 14 amino acids. V lost 5 bases, J lost 3 bases, and 6 bases stayed unmatched. The CDR3 DNA follows: TGTGCCAGCAGTGAAGGGACAGACTACACTGAAGCTTTCTTT. Protein product: CASSEGTDYTEAFF.

The chain recombines TRBV19 with TRBJ2-3; 7 bases are a match to TRBD2. Trimming at V came to 6 bases and at J to 0 bases, leaving 6 bases not matched to a gene. CDR1 and CDR2 (germline): LNHDA, SQIVND (reference sequence). The CDR3 covers 15 residues. CDR3 in amino acids: CASSERGASTDTQYF. For the CDR3, the DNA is TGTGCCAGTAGCGAGCGGGGAGCTAGCACAGATACGCAGTATTTT.

This chain connects TRBV10-3 to TRBJ1-1; no firm D call. Trimming stripped 0 bases from V and 0 bases from J, with 5 bases between. This CDR3 is 14 amino acids long. Germline values: CDR1 ENHRY, CDR2 SYGVKD. This CDR3 reads CAISESRVNTEAFF. DNA of the CDR3: TGTGCCATCAGTGAGTCGCGGGTGAACACTGAAGCTTTCTTT.

The chain carries TRBV6-5 and TRBJ1-6; D is undetermined. CDR1 is MNHEY, CDR2 SVGAGI, per germline. V was cut by 2 bases and J by 5 bases, with 7 bases left in between. The CDR3 totals 14 residues. The CDR3 loop is CASSYTTNNSPLHF. CDR3 nucleotide sequence: TGTGCCAGCAGTTACACGACGAATAATTCACCCCTCCACTTT.

In the case of this clone: Sequence at one end of the junction differs from germline and may be a read error. The V and J genes are TRBV7-7 and TRBJ2-5; D tentatively reads TRBD1 or TRBD2 (5 bases each). The germline CDR1 and CDR2 sequences are SSHAT and FNYEAQ (reference sequence). The CDR3 runs 15 residues. CDR3 DNA sequence: TGTGCTAGCAGCCCTGCGAGGGGAAGACAAGAGACCCAGTACTTC. Translated, it gives CASSPARGRQETQYF.

The chain recombines TRBV21-1 with TRBJ1-4; the tabulated D call, TRBD1, remains unverified against the DNA. TRBV21-1 is annotated as a pseudogene. The CDR3 is made up of 15 amino acids. The CDR3: CASSKANRGSEKLFF. CDR3 DNA sequence: TGTGCCAGCAGCAAAGCGAACAGGGGTAGCGAAAAACTGTTTTTT.

The chain recombines TRBV15 with TRBJ2-1, with TRBD2 matching 13 bases. CDR3 length equals 16 residues. V was pared by 0 bases and J by 5 bases, with 1 base of the junction left unmatched. CDR1 is LNHNV, CDR2 YYDKDF, per germline (reference sequence). DNA for the CDR3: TGTGCCACCAGCAGAGAGACTAGCGGGAGGAACAATGAGCAGTTCTTC. This codes for CATSRETSGRNNEQFF.

CDR3 residues: CASSRSGQGGQPQHF. DNA of the CDR3: TGCGCCAGCAGCCGATCGGGACAGGGTGGTCAGCCCCAGCATTTT. The chain employs TRBV5-1 and TRBJ1-5; 9 positions match TRBD1. The CDR3 consists of 15 residues. Germline CDR1 is SGHRS and CDR2 is YFSETQ. Losses at the gene ends were 4 bases for V and 6 bases for J; bases not matched to a gene: 8.

The chain joins TRBV11-3 to TRBJ2-2, with unresolved D. Germline CDR1 is SGHNT and CDR2 is YENEEA. The V end was cut by 8 bases, the J end by 2 bases, with 6 bases between. The CDR3 covers 12 residues. CDR3 DNA: TGTGCCAGCGGGCGTAACACCGGGGAGCTGTTTTTT. Its translation: CASGRNTGELFF.

The chain has TRBV13 and TRBJ2-7; tentative D call: TRBD1 (5 bases). The V and J ends lost 4 bases and 3 bases respectively, with 7 bases between them. The V gene's germline CDR1 is PRHDT and CDR2 FYEKMQ (reference sequence). This CDR3 has 12 amino acids. In DNA, the CDR3 is TGTGCCAGCAGCTCAGGGTACTACGAGCAGTACTTC. As protein: CASSSGYYEQYF.

The rearrangement uses TRBV6-5 and TRBJ1-2; D is uncertain. This CDR3 region has 12 residues. Germline loops: CDR1 MNHEY, CDR2 SVGAGI. The V and J ends lost 6 bases and 3 bases respectively, with 8 bases between them. This CDR3 reads CASSATDYGYTF. CDR3 bases: TGTGCCAGCAGCGCAACGGACTATGGCTACACCTTC.

The gene calls are TRBV25-1 and TRBJ1-6, with D possibly being TRBD1 (5 bases). The CDR3 consists of 14 residues. Per the germline V gene, CDR1 is MGHDK and CDR2 is SYGVNS. V was pared by 7 bases and J by 9 bases, with 16 bases between. CDR3 loop: CASTTAGGSSPLHF. The CDR3 DNA follows: TGTGCCAGCACCACGGCGGGGGGATCTTCACCCCTCCACTTT.

The gene calls are TRBV6-5 and TRBJ2-7; 9 bases align to TRBD2. Trimming removed 8 bases from V and 4 bases from J; junction bases left unmatched: 12. Germline V gene data show CDR1 as MNHEY and CDR2 as SVGAGI. This CDR3 comprises 15 residues. The CDR3 region is CASHDGAGGTYEQYF. The CDR3 DNA sequence: TGTGCCAGCCACGATGGAGCGGGGGGTACTTACGAGCAGTACTTC.

The V gene is TRBV6-6, the J gene TRBJ1-2, with unresolved D. CDR1 MNHNY and CDR2 SVGAGI come from the germline V gene (reference sequence). CDR3 length: 12 residues. Trimming left V 6 bases short and J 6 bases short, with 11 bases between. CDR3 amino acids: CASRSRRDGYTF. In DNA, the CDR3 is TGTGCCAGCAGGTCTCGGAGGGATGGCTACACCTTC.

The rearrangement links TRBV19 to TRBJ2-5, with unresolved D. The CDR3 has 15 amino acids. Germline V lookup: CDR1 LNHDA, CDR2 SQIVND (reference sequence). V gave up 4 bases and J gave up 4 bases, with 16 bases separating them. CDR3 bases: TGTGCCAGTAGTACCCAAAGGCTGGGATCAGAGACCCAGTACTTC. Translation: CASSTQRLGSETQYF. Full variable domain (outside the CDR3, taken from reference TRBV19 and TRBJ2-5): DGGITQSPKYLFRKEGQNVTLSCEQNLNHDAMYWYRQDPGQGLRLIYYSQIVNDFQKGDIAEGYSVSREKKESFPLTVTSAQKNPTAFYLCASSTQRLGSETQYFGPGTRLLVL.

The chain recombines TRBV5-1 with TRBJ1-2; TRBD1 matches at 8 bases. V lost 1 base and J lost 7; bases outside the gene matches: 3. CDR1 and CDR2 (germline): SGHRS, YFSETQ. The CDR3 consists of 13 residues. This chain's CDR3 is CASSLSDRGGYTF. The CDR3, as DNA: TGCGCCAGCAGCTTGAGTGACAGGGGTGGCTACACCTTC.

This chain connects TRBV2 to TRBJ2-3, with D possibly matching TRBD2 (5 bases). This CDR3 contains 14 residues. CDR1 and CDR2 (germline): SNHLY, FYNNEI. V lost 9 bases and J lost 2, with 15 bases in between. CDR3 amino acids: CARASGPSTDTQYF. The CDR3 nucleotides are TGTGCCAGAGCGAGCGGACCCTCCACAGATACGCAGTATTTT.

The chain combines TRBV7-2 with TRBJ1-3, with 8 bases aligning to TRBD1. This CDR3 is built from 15 residues. CDR1 SGHTA and CDR2 FQGNSA come from the germline V gene. Trimming cost V 5 bases and J 3 bases; bases outside gene matches: 6. The CDR3 here is CASSQQGVIGNTIYF. Written as DNA, the CDR3 is TGTGCCAGCAGCCAACAGGGGGTCATTGGAAACACCATATATTTT.

This chain connects TRBV11-3 to TRBJ1-2; 8 positions match TRBD1. The germline CDR1 and CDR2 sequences are SGHNT and YENEEA. V was clipped by 3 bases and J by 4 bases; unmatched bases: 1. The CDR3 length is 13 residues. The CDR3: CASSFDRGYGYTF. In nucleotides, the CDR3 is TGTGCCAGCAGCTTTGACAGGGGCTATGGCTACACCTTC.